Below are 3 T cell receptor beta chains sequenced from a single sample in a study of T cell repertoires in cytomegalovirus infection. These receptors lack a known antigen. TCRdb processed the reads anew with MiXCR; each CDR3 protein has one entry. Here the sample spans roughly 990,000 distinct CDR3 sequences, under 40% being singletons. Source: cultured CD8+ T cells from PBMCs, taken from culture after CMV antigen stimulation. These receptors were obtained from a human donor in good health (CMV status not recorded). Some clones in this sample may be carry-over from other donors' samples.

This clonotype was counted a few times. V gene TRBV24-1 combines with J gene TRBJ2-3; D unresolved. The CDR3 contains 11 residues. The V gene's germline CDR1 is KGHDR and CDR2 SFDVKD. Trimming stripped 7 bases from V and 6 bases from J, with 7 bases between. The CDR3 DNA reads TGTGCCACCAGCCGGCGGGATACGCAGTATTTT. Translating gives CATSRRDTQYF.

In regard to this clonotype: Compared with germline, one end of the junction differs, possibly owing to a read error. The CDR3 DNA follows: TGTGCCAGCAGTTGGACAGGGGAGACCTACGTGCAGTACTTC. The encoded protein is CASSWTGETYVQYF. The rearrangement joins TRBV12-3 or TRBV12-4 to TRBJ2-7, with TRBD1 identical over 9 bases. CDR3 length: 14 amino acids.

CDR3 sequence reads: CASSLSEGAGGYTF. CDR3 coding DNA: TGTGCCAGCAGTTTATCCGAGGGGGCAGGTGGCTACACCTTC. The gene calls are TRBV27 and TRBJ1-2; TRBD1 matches at 7 bases. The germline V gene encodes CDR1 MNHEY and CDR2 SMNVEV (reference sequence). The CDR3 sequence is 14 residues long. Trimming cost V 0 bases and J 7 bases; bases outside gene matches: 5.